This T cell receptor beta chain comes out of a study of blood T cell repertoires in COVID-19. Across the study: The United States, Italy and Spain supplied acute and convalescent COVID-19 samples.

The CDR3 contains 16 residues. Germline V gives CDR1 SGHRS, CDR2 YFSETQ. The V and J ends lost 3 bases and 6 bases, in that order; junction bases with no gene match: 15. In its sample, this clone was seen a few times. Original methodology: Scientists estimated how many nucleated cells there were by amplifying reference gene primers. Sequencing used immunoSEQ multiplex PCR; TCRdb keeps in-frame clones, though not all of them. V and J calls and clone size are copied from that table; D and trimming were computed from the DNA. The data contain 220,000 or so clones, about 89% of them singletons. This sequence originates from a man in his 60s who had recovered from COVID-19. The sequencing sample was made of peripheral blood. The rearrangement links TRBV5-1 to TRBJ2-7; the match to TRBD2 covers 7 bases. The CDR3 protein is CASSSLGGEGLAEQYF. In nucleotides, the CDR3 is TGCGCCAGCAGCTCTCTTGGGGGGGAGGGCCTAGCCGAGCAGTACTTC.